This entry describes one TCR beta chain. The sample comes from a study of T cell changes during pregnancy in multiple sclerosis. The germline gives CDR1 MGHRA, CDR2 YSYEKL. The CDR3 totals 15 residues. Trimming cost V 3 bases and J 0 bases, with 9 bases left between them. TCRdb keeps only in-frame clones here, not all; method: immunoSEQ multiplex PCR. The sample has 15,000 to 20,000 clones, more than 75% seen once. The source was CD4+ T cells from peripheral blood mononuclear cells, collected in the first trimester of pregnancy. The J gene is TRBJ1-3, the V gene TRBV4-1; tentative D call: TRBD1 (5 bases). The TCR originated in a female donor in good health, enrolled as a control in a pregnancy study. The CDR3 reads CASSQDTYSGNTIYF. CDR3 DNA sequence: TGCGCCAGCAGCCAGGACACATACTCTGGAAACACCATATATTTT.